The 23 T cell receptor beta chains below were found in one sample sequenced in a study of shared clonotypes between healthy human individuals. Clones were sequenced by immunoSEQ multiplex PCR, and TCRdb holds only the in-frame ones, with some missing. The sample lists some 470,000 clones, around 78% occurring once. What was sequenced was PBMCs. Receptors were obtained from a woman aged 40 to 55 in good health. Some clones in this sample may be carry-over from other donors' samples.

V is TRBV4-3 and J is TRBJ2-3; no clear D gene. There are 17 residues in the CDR3. Trimming cost V 3 bases and J 3 bases, with 19 bases left between them. Looked up from germline, CDR1 is LGHNA and CDR2 is YSLEER. The DNA for the CDR3 is TGCGCCAGCAGCCATGGCGGTGGGTGGGGTTGGACAGATACGCAGTATTTT. It encodes CASSHGGGWGWTDTQYF.

The chain is built from TRBV14 and TRBJ2-1, with D unresolved. The germline V gene encodes CDR1 SGHDN and CDR2 FVKESK. Trimming stripped 1 base from V and 10 bases from J, with 11 bases between. The CDR3 has 13 amino acids. The CDR3 is CASSQVLATEQFF. CDR3 DNA sequence: TGTGCCAGCAGCCAAGTCTTGGCTACCGAGCAGTTCTTC.

This chain uses TRBV5-4 with TRBJ1-2; the match to TRBD1 covers 8 bases. Germline V gives CDR1 SGHNT, CDR2 YYREEE (reference sequence). Unmatched junction bases numbered 8, after V lost 5 bases and J lost 8 bases. The CDR3 has 13 residues. This CDR3 reads CASRRDRQRGYTF. CDR3 DNA sequence: TGTGCCAGCAGACGGGACAGGCAGCGGGGCTACACCTTC.

In this sample, this clone turned up a few times. CDR3 DNA: TGTGCCAGCAGTGGCCGGGACACCGAGCAGTTCTTC. This translates into CASSGRDTEQFF. The chain links TRBV25-1 to TRBJ2-1; D perhaps matches TRBD1 (6 bases). V dropped 4 bases and J dropped 10 bases, with 11 bases sitting between them. The CDR3 contains 12 residues. Germline CDR1 MGHDK, CDR2 SYGVNS.

The V gene is TRBV7-9, the J gene TRBJ2-7, with D possibly being TRBD2 (5 bases). CDR1 is SEHNR and CDR2 is FQNEAQ in the germline V gene (reference sequence). The CDR3 contains 12 residues. V shed 3 bases and J shed 5 bases, with 8 bases lying between them. The CDR3 reads CASSLWRDEQYF. The DNA for the CDR3 is TGTGCCAGCAGCTTGTGGCGGGACGAGCAGTACTTC.

V is TRBV6-1 and J is TRBJ2-2; D is unresolved. The length of the CDR3 is 15 residues. V gave up 1 base and J gave up 3 bases, with 9 bases separating them. The germline CDR1 and CDR2 sequences are MNHNS and SASEGT. CDR3 sequence reads: CASSEDGPDTGELFF. The CDR3 DNA reads as TGTGCCAGCAGTGAAGACGGGCCAGACACCGGGGAGCTGTTTTTT.

The V and J genes are TRBV11-2 and TRBJ2-1; TRBD2 agrees at 14 bases. V lost 7 bases to trimming and J lost 1 base; unmatched junction nucleotides: 9. The CDR3 contains 18 residues. The germline V gene encodes CDR1 SGHAT and CDR2 FQNNGV. The CDR3 protein is CASTGSGTSGSSYNEQFF. In nucleotides, the CDR3 is TGTGCCAGCACCGGAAGCGGGACTAGCGGGAGTTCCTACAATGAGCAGTTCTTC.

A note on this clone: The sample contains more than one DNA sequence encoding this CDR3. V gene TRBV4-3 combines with J gene TRBJ2-2, with D uncertain. The CDR3 spans 17 residues. V lost 0 bases and J 0 bases, leaving 11 bases between the germline ends. In germline, CDR1 is LGHNA, CDR2 YSLEER. The CDR3 region is CASSQDHSGSNTGELFF. Here the CDR3 DNA reads TGCGCCAGCAGCCAAGATCACTCAGGATCGAACACCGGGGAGCTGTTTTTT.

In this sample, this clone turned up a few times. The V gene is TRBV4-2, the J gene TRBJ1-1, with D perhaps matching TRBD1 (6 bases). The germline CDR1 and CDR2 sequences are LGHNA and YNFKEQ. The CDR3 is 15 residues long. V lost 0 bases, J lost 0 bases, and 8 bases lay in between. The chain's CDR3 is CASSQDTGLNTEAFF. The DNA for the CDR3 is TGTGCCAGCAGCCAAGATACAGGGCTGAACACTGAAGCTTTCTTT.

This clone was observed once. V usage is TRBV19 and J usage is TRBJ1-4; D might be TRBD1 (6 bases). Germline loops: CDR1 LNHDA, CDR2 SQIVND (reference sequence). The V and J ends lost 10 bases and 0 bases respectively, with 18 bases between them. The CDR3 is made up of 16 amino acids. The CDR3 loop reads CATQGRDTPTNEKLFF. In DNA form, the CDR3 reads TGTGCCACACAGGGCCGGGACACTCCAACTAATGAAAAACTGTTTTTT.

For this clone: A much more abundant neighbour one base away suggests this may be a read error. This CDR3 is also generated by other DNA sequences in the sample. The J gene is TRBJ1-5, the V gene TRBV2; no firm D call. This CDR3 spans 15 amino acids. Per the germline V gene, CDR1 is SNHLY and CDR2 is FYNNEI. CDR3 DNA: TGTGCCAGCAGTGAAGGGGCGGTTAGCAATCAGCCTCAGCATTTT. It is translated as CASSEGAVSNQPQHF. Full variable domain (missing parts from reference TRBV2 and TRBJ1-5): EPEVTQTPSHQVTQMGQEVILRCVPISNHLYFYWYRQILGQKVEFLVSFYNNEISEKSEIFDDQFSVERPDGSNFTLKIRSTKLEDSAMYFCASSEGAVSNQPQHFGDGTRLSIL.

The chain uses TRBV5-8 and TRBJ2-7; D possibly corresponds to TRBD1 (7 bases). V was cut by 1 base and J by 6 bases, with 14 bases left in between. The CDR3 consists of 14 residues. The germline CDR1 and CDR2 sequences are SGHTS and YDEGEE. The CDR3 protein is CASSLLSRGAEQYF. CDR3 coding DNA: TGTGCCAGCAGCTTGTTATCCAGGGGGGCCGAGCAGTACTTC.

This clone was seen more than once but under ten times. The conserved phenylalanine or tryptophan normally closing the CDR3 is absent here, so this likely arose from a read error. The V and J genes are TRBV5-6 and TRBJ1-5; D perhaps matches TRBD1 (5 bases). Germline values: CDR1 SGHDT, CDR2 YYEEEE. The CDR3 totals 15 residues. Between the trimmed V and J ends, which lost 1 base and 3 bases, there was a span of 11 bases. CDR3 residues: CASSLTGRDNQPQHL. In DNA form, the CDR3 reads TGTGCCAGCAGCTTGACGGGGCGCGACAATCAGCCCCAGCATCTT.

In regard to this clone: Other nucleotide sequences from this sample produce the same CDR3. This sequence joins TRBV2 and TRBJ1-1, with 11 bases fitting TRBD1. Germline trimming cut 4 bases from V and 4 bases from J; bases unmatched to any gene: 2. This CDR3 is 14 amino acids long. Per germline, CDR1 SNHLY and CDR2 FYNNEI. Here the CDR3 DNA reads TGTGCCAGCAGTGCGGACAGGGGGCTCACTGAAGCTTTCTTT. This sequence encodes CASSADRGLTEAFF.

With regard to this clone: This same CDR3 is encoded by further DNA sequences in the sample. The rearrangement links TRBV18 to TRBJ2-7, with D possibly matching TRBD1 (5 bases). From germline, CDR1 is KGHSH and CDR2 LQKENI. Trimming stripped 2 bases from V and 3 bases from J, with 8 bases between. The CDR3 has 13 amino acids. The CDR3: CASSPTGDYEQYF. In DNA form, the CDR3 reads TGTGCCAGCTCACCAACAGGCGACTACGAGCAGTACTTC.

About this clone itself: Relative to the germline gene, one junction end is altered; a read error may explain this. The sample holds other DNA sequences that translate to the same CDR3. This chain uses TRBV7-8 with TRBJ2-7; D is undetermined. The germline gives CDR1 SGHVS, CDR2 FQNEAQ. The CDR3 is 15 residues long. The CDR3, as DNA: TGCGCCGGCAGTTTCCTCCGCTACTCACCCTACGAGCAGTACTTC. Its protein product is CAGSFLRYSPYEQYF.

Written as DNA, the CDR3 is TGTGCCAGCAGCTTAAGGGGACGGGTCTACGAGCAGTACTTC. Translation gives CASSLRGRVYEQYF. The chain employs TRBV7-8 and TRBJ2-7; D possibly uses TRBD1 or TRBD2 (5 bases each). V lost 2 bases and J 3 bases, leaving 11 bases between the germline ends. CDR3 length: 14 amino acids. Germline V lookup: CDR1 SGHVS, CDR2 FQNEAQ.

V gene TRBV18 combines with J gene TRBJ2-7, with TRBD2 matching over 9 bases. The CDR3 is 15 amino acids. J was trimmed by 6 bases and V by 2 bases; bases with no gene match: 8. Per germline, CDR1 KGHSH and CDR2 LQKENI. This CDR3 reads CASSPEAGGPGEQYF. The DNA for the CDR3 is TGTGCCAGCTCACCAGAGGCGGGAGGGCCCGGCGAGCAGTACTTC.

The rearrangement uses TRBV6-1 and TRBJ1-4; 8 bases agree with TRBD1. The length of the CDR3 is 14 residues. The trim removed 5 bases at V and 7 bases at J, leaving 6 bases unmatched. Germline loops: CDR1 MNHNS, CDR2 SASEGT. CDR3 residues: CASSPQGVGEKLFF. The CDR3 DNA is TGTGCCAGCAGTCCACAGGGGGTGGGTGAAAAACTGTTTTTT.

With respect to this clone: This is likely an artifact of a read error, given a far larger clone one base away. The same CDR3 is also encoded by other DNA sequences in this sample. The chain recombines TRBV7-3 with TRBJ2-3; D gene ambiguous. In germline, CDR1 is SGHTA, CDR2 FQGTGA. The CDR3 has 13 amino acids. The CDR3 region is CASSHPNEDTQYF. For the CDR3, the DNA is TGTGCTAGCAGCCACCCCAATGAGGATACGCAGTATTTT.

The V and J genes are TRBV19 and TRBJ2-1, with a possible D match to TRBD1 (6 bases). V was trimmed by 8 bases and J by 1 base, leaving 12 bases between them. From germline, CDR1 is LNHDA and CDR2 SQIVND (reference sequence). The CDR3 runs 14 residues. The DNA for the CDR3 is TGTGCCAGTGCAGGGCAGGGGTCCTACAATGAGCAGTTCTTC. Protein sequence: CASAGQGSYNEQFF.

In the case of this clone: Since a far larger clone is one base different, this is likely a read error. At the DNA level, this CDR3 is encoded by other sequences in the same sample as well. This chain uses TRBV6-6 with TRBJ2-7, with 10 bases matching TRBD2. CDR1 and CDR2 from the germline V gene are MNHNY and SVGAGI (reference sequence). The CDR3 has 16 amino acids. The ends lost 3 bases at V and 0 bases at J; junction bases unmatched: 5. The CDR3 protein is CASSYTASGSSYEQYF. For the CDR3, the DNA is TGTGCCAGCAGTTATACGGCTAGCGGGAGCTCCTACGAGCAGTACTTC.

V is TRBV27 and J is TRBJ1-1, with 7 positions matching TRBD1. The germline V gene encodes CDR1 MNHEY and CDR2 SMNVEV (reference sequence). There are 15 residues in the CDR3. The junction had 10 bases not matched to a gene; V was cut back by 4 bases and J by 5 bases. CDR3 protein: CASSSGQPGWTEAFF. The DNA of the CDR3 is TGTGCCAGCAGTTCGGGACAGCCAGGGTGGACTGAAGCTTTCTTT.